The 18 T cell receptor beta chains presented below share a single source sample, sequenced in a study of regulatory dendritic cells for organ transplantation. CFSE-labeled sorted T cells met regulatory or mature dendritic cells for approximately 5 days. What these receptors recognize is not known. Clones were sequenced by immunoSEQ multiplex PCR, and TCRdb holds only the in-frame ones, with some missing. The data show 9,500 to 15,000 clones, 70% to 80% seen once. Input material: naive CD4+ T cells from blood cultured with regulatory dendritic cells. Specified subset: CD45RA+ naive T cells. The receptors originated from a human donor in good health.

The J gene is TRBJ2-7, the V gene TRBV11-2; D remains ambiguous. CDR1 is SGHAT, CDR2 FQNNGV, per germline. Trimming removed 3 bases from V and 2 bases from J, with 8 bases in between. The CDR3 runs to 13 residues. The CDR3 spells CASSLERPYEQYF. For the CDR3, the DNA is TGTGCCAGCAGCTTGGAGAGACCCTACGAGCAGTACTTC.

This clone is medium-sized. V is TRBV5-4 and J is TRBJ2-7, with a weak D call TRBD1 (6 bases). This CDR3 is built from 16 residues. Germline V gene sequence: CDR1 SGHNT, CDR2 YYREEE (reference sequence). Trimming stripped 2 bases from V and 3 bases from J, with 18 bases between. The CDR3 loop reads CASSFGAQQGLYEQYF. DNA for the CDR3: TGTGCCAGCAGCTTTGGAGCCCAACAGGGCCTCTACGAGCAGTACTTC. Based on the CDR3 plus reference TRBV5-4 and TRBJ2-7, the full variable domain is ETGVTQSPTHLIKTRGQQVTLRCSSQSGHNTVSWYQQALGQGPQFIFQYYREEENGRGNFPPRFSGLQFPNYSSELNVNALELDDSALYLCASSFGAQQGLYEQYFGPGTRLTVT.

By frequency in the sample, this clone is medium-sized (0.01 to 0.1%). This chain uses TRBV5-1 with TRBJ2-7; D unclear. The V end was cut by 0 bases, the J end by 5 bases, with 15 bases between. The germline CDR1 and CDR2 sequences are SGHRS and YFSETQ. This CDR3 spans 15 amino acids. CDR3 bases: TGCGCCAGCAGCTTGGGCAGTGCCGTGCGGAACGAGCAGTACTTC. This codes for CASSLGSAVRNEQYF.

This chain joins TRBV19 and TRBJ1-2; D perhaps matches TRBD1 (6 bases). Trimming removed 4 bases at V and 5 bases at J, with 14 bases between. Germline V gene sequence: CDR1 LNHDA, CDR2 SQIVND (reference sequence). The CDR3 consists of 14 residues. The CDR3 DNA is TGTGCCAGTAGTAGAGGACAGATCCTTTATGGCTACACCTTC. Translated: CASSRGQILYGYTF.

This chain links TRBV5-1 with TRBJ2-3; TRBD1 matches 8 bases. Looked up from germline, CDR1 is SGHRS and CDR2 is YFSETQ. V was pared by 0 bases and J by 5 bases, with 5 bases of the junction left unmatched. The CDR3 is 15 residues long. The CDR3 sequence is CASSLVAGGQDTQYF. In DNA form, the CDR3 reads TGCGCCAGCAGCTTGGTAGCAGGGGGCCAAGATACGCAGTATTTT.

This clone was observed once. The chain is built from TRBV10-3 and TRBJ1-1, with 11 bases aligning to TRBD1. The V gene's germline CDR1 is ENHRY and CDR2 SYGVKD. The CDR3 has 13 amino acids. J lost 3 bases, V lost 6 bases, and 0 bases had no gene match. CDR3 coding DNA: TGTGCCATCAGGGGACAGGGGGACACTGAAGCTTTCTTT. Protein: CAIRGQGDTEAFF.

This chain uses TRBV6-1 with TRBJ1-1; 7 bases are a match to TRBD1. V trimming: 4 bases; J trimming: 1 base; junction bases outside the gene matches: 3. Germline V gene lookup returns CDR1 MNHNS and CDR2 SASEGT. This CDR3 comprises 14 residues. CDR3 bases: TGTGCCAGCAGTGTACAGGGGTGGAACACTGAAGCTTTCTTT. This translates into CASSVQGWNTEAFF.

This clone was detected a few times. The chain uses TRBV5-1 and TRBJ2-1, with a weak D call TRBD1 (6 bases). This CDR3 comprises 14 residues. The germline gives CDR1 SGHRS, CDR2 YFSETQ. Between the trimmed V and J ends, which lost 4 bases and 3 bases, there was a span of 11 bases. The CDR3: CASSNTGLYNEQFF. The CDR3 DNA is TGCGCCAGCAGCAACACAGGGCTCTACAATGAGCAGTTCTTC. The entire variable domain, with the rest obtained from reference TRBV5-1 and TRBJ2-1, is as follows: KAGVTQTPRYLIKTRGQQVTLSCSPISGHRSVSWYQQTPGQGLQFLFEYFSETQRNKGNFPGRFSGRQFSNSRSEMNVSTLELGDSALYLCASSNTGLYNEQFFGPGTRLTVL.

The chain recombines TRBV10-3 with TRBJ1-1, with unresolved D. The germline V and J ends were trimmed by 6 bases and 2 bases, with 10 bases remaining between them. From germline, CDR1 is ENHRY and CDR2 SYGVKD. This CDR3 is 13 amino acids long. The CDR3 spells CAISDGRNTEAFF. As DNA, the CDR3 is TGTGCCATCAGCGATGGGCGTAACACTGAAGCTTTCTTT.

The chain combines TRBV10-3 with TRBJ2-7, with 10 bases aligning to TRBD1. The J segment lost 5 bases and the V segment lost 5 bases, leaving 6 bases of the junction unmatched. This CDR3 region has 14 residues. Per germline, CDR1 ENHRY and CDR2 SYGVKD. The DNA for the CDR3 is TGTGCCATCAGTAGGGACAGGGGCAGGAACGAGCAGTACTTC. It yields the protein CAISRDRGRNEQYF.

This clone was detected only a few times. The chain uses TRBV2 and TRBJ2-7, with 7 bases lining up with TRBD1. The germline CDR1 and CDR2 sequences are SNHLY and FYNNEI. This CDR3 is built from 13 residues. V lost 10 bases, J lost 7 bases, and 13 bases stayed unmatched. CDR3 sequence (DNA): TGTGCCACAAGACGGGACAGAGTACGGGAGCAGTACTTC. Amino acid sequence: CATRRDRVREQYF.

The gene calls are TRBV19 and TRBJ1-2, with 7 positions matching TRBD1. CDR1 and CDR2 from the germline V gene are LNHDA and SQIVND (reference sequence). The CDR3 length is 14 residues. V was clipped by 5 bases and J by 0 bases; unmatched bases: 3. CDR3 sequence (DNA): TGTGCCAGTAGTGGGACAGCGACTAACTATGGCTACACCTTC. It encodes CASSGTATNYGYTF.

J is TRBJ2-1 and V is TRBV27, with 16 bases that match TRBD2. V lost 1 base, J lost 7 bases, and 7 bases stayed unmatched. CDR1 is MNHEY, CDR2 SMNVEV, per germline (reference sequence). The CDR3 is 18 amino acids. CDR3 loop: CASSLFGTSGGAGNEQFF. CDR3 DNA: TGTGCCAGCAGTTTATTCGGGACTAGCGGGGGGGCCGGGAATGAGCAGTTCTTC.

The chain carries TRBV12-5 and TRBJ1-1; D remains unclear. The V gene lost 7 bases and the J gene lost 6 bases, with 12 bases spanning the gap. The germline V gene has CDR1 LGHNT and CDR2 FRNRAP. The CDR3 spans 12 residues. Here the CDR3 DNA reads TGTGCTAGTGCCGCAGAGAGGGCTGAAGCTTTCTTT. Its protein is CASAAERAEAFF.

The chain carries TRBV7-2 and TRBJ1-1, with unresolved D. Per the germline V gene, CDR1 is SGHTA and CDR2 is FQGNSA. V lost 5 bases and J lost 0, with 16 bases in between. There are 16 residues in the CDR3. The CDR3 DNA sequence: TGTGCCAGCAGCCAACGACGGGTTAGTATGAACACTGAAGCTTTCTTT. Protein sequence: CASSQRRVSMNTEAFF. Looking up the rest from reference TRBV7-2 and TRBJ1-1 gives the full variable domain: GAGVSQSPSNKVTEKGKDVELRCDPISGHTALYWYRQSLGQGLEFLIYFQGNSAPDKSGLPSDRFSAERTGGSVSTLTIQRTQQEDSAVYLCASSQRRVSMNTEAFFGQGTRLTVV.

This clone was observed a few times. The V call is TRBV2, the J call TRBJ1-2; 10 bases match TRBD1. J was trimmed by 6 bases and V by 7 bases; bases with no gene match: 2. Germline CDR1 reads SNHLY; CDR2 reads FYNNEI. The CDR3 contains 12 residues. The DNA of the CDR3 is TGTGCCAGCACGACAGGGGGCGATGGCTACACCTTC. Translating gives CASTTGGDGYTF.

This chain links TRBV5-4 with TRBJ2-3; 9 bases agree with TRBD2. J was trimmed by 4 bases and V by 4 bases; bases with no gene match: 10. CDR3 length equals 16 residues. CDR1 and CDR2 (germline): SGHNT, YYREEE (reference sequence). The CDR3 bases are TGTGCCAGCAGCCCGGGAGGCGGGGGGGAGGCAGATACGCAGTATTTT. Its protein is CASSPGGGGEADTQYF.

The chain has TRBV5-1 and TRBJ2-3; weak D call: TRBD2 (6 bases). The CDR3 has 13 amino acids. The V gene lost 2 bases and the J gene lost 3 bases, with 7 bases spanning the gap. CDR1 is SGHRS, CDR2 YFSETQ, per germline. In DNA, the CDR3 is TGCGCCAGCAGCTTAGGAGGGACAGATACGCAGTATTTT. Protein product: CASSLGGTDTQYF.